A single sample is the source of the 21 T cell receptor beta chains below, sequenced in a study of long-term antiretroviral therapy in people with HIV (dated 2022 in TCRdb). Sequencing of the TRB variable region was done with the immunoSEQ hsTCRB v3.0 assay at survey level resolution. Imported from immuneACCESS, the table was reduced by TCRdb to in-frame sequences with V and J called. These copies leave out some clones; in studies compared against another copy, an unresolved V gene accounts for under half, and the cause of the remainder is not known. This sample gives about 40,000 clones in total; more than 80% of them show up just once. Roughly 5.7% of the sample is taken by the ten largest. The sample consisted of unsorted PBMCs, taken 3.1 years after starting antiretroviral therapy. All receptors come from a woman between 50 and 59 years old with HIV.

The chain recombines TRBV6-5 with TRBJ2-1, with 8 bases that match TRBD2. The V gene end was trimmed by 8 bases and the J gene end by 3 bases; junction bases not matched to a gene: 3. CDR1 is MNHEY, CDR2 SVGAGI, per germline. There are 13 residues in the CDR3. The chain's CDR3 is CASRRGDYNEQFF. CDR3 bases: TGTGCCAGCCGGCGGGGGGACTACAATGAGCAGTTCTTC.

This clone was picked up a small number of times. The chain employs TRBV27 and TRBJ1-6, with no clear D. Germline V gene lookup returns CDR1 MNHEY and CDR2 SMNVEV (reference sequence). The length of the CDR3 is 16 residues. V was shortened by 5 bases and J by 1 base, with 12 bases between the two germline ends. CDR3 in amino acids: CASSPPRPSYNSPLHF. The CDR3 DNA is TGTGCCAGCAGTCCCCCACGGCCGTCCTATAATTCACCCCTCCACTTT.

The CDR3 region is CASTRTGGNSYEQYF. CDR3 in DNA: TGTGCCAGCACCAGGACAGGGGGCAACTCCTACGAGCAGTACTTC. The gene calls are TRBV27 and TRBJ2-7; TRBD1 matches 11 bases. Germline CDR1 MNHEY, CDR2 SMNVEV (reference sequence). The CDR3 contains 15 residues. Trimming took 7 bases from V and 0 from J; bases not matched to a gene: 5.

The chain carries TRBV27 and TRBJ2-7, with TRBD2 matching 8 bases. The CDR3 is 15 amino acids. CDR1 is MNHEY, CDR2 SMNVEV, per germline (reference sequence). V lost 3 bases, J lost 2 bases, and 6 bases stayed unmatched. The CDR3 region has the DNA TGTGCCAGCAGTTTCCGGGGGGGTGAAACCTACGAGCAGTACTTC. Protein product: CASSFRGGETYEQYF.

The V call is TRBV11-2, the J call TRBJ2-7; TRBD2 might be the D (6 bases). This CDR3 is built from 14 residues. Germline values: CDR1 SGHAT, CDR2 FQNNGV. Deletions cut 1 base from V and 3 bases from J, with 10 bases between. In DNA, the CDR3 is TGTGCCAGCAGCTTAGTCCGCGGGGTCTACGAGCAGTACTTC. Protein product: CASSLVRGVYEQYF. Full variable domain (rest looked up from reference TRBV11-2 and TRBJ2-7): EAGVAQSPRYKIIEKRQSVAFWCNPISGHATLYWYQQILGQGPKLLIQFQNNGVVDDSQLPKDRFSAERLKGVDSTLKIQPAKLEDSAVYLCASSLVRGVYEQYFGPGTRLTVT.

J is TRBJ1-2 and V is TRBV15, with D unclear. This CDR3 region has 14 residues. Trimming shortened V by 0 bases and J by 4 bases, and 9 bases separated the two germline ends. Looked up from germline, CDR1 is LNHNV and CDR2 is YYDKDF (reference sequence). CDR3 sequence (DNA): TGTGCCACCAGCAGAGATCAGGTCTCCTATGGCTACACCTTC. Protein product: CATSRDQVSYGYTF.

This chain uses TRBV12-5 with TRBJ2-7; D remains ambiguous. Germline assignment: CDR1 LGHNT and CDR2 FRNRAP. The CDR3 runs 14 residues. V was clipped by 3 bases and J by 4 bases, with 13 bases between them. The CDR3 protein is CASGFSNSWYEQYF. Written as DNA, the CDR3 is TGTGCTAGTGGTTTCTCGAACTCCTGGTACGAGCAGTACTTC.

The chain combines TRBV4-1 with TRBJ2-1; TRBD2 matches at 13 bases. The CDR3 spans 16 residues. V lost 3 bases, J lost 7 bases, and 6 bases stayed unmatched. Germline CDR1 MGHRA, CDR2 YSYEKL. CDR3 DNA sequence: TGCGCCAGCAGCCACCTCACTAGCGGGGGGGCTAATGAGCAGTTCTTC. Residues: CASSHLTSGGANEQFF.

V usage is TRBV9 and J usage is TRBJ1-4; 7 bases are shared with TRBD1. Germline V gives CDR1 SGDLS, CDR2 YYNGEE. The CDR3 consists of 15 residues. The V and J ends lost 2 bases and 7 bases, in that order; junction bases with no gene match: 8. In nucleotides, the CDR3 is TGTGCCAGCAGCGTGGGACAGCTTGGAGGTGAAAAACTGTTTTTT. Translation: CASSVGQLGGEKLFF.

The chain has TRBV6-1 and TRBJ1-2; no clear D. The CDR3 is made up of 14 amino acids. The V gene lost 3 bases and the J gene lost 4 bases, with 12 bases spanning the gap. From germline, CDR1 is MNHNS and CDR2 SASEGT. As DNA, the CDR3 is TGTGCCAGCAGTGAGGGCGAAGGAGGCTATGGCTACACCTTC. Its translation is CASSEGEGGYGYTF.

This chain uses TRBV4-3 with TRBJ1-1; no firm D call. CDR1 and CDR2 (germline): LGHNA, YSLEER. The V end was cut by 6 bases, the J end by 0 bases, with 14 bases between. The CDR3 is 15 amino acids. Written as DNA, the CDR3 is TGCGCCAGCAGTGGGCATGAAAATATGAACACTGAAGCTTTCTTT. It yields the protein CASSGHENMNTEAFF.

The CDR3: CASGVGSDSPFYKPQHF. CDR3 nucleotide sequence: TGTGCTAGTGGTGTCGGCTCGGACAGCCCCTTCTATAAGCCCCAGCATTTT. This chain links TRBV12-5 with TRBJ1-5, with TRBD1 as a possible D gene (6 bases). The CDR3 runs to 17 residues. V lost 5 bases, J lost 8 bases, and 25 bases lay in between. The germline V gene has CDR1 LGHNT and CDR2 FRNRAP.

This clone was seen only a few times. This sequence joins TRBV7-3 and TRBJ1-1; possible D gene TRBD1, 5 bases. The CDR3 runs to 13 residues. Per the germline V gene, CDR1 is SGHTA and CDR2 is FQGTGA. The germline V and J ends were trimmed by 5 bases and 6 bases, with 13 bases remaining between them. CDR3 DNA sequence: TGTGCCAGCAGCCCAATGGGGCTCTCTGAAGCTTTCTTT. It encodes CASSPMGLSEAFF.

The chain carries TRBV6-1 and TRBJ1-2; D perhaps matches TRBD1 (5 bases). Trimming left V 2 bases short and J 8 bases short, with 18 bases between. The CDR3 totals 15 residues. Germline CDR1 reads MNHNS; CDR2 reads SASEGT. CDR3 nucleotides: TGTGCCAGCAGTGAACGTAATATGAAGGGGCTCGGCTACACCTTC. Encoded protein: CASSERNMKGLGYTF.

The chain recombines TRBV29-1 with TRBJ2-3, with D unresolved. Trimming took 2 bases from V and 2 from J, leaving 8 bases between them. The CDR3 spans 13 residues. Germline lookup yields CDR1 SQVTM and CDR2 ANQGSEA. CDR3 bases: TGCAGCGTTGAATATGGGTTCACAGATACGCAGTATTTT. It is translated as CSVEYGFTDTQYF.

The chain combines TRBV7-3 with TRBJ2-6; D gene ambiguous. The CDR3 loop spans 14 amino acids. CDR1 and CDR2 from the germline V gene are SGHTA and FQGTGA. V shed 2 bases and J shed 4 bases, with 6 bases lying between them. CDR3 in amino acids: CASSLGGGANVLTF. In nucleotides, the CDR3 is TGTGCCAGCAGCTTAGGTGGGGGGGCCAACGTCCTGACTTTC.

The chain employs TRBV29-1 and TRBJ1-2; D ambiguous. The CDR3 consists of 14 residues. The V gene's germline CDR1 is SQVTM and CDR2 ANQGSEA. V lost 1 base and J lost 4, with 13 bases in between. This chain's CDR3 is CSVEAAVVGYGYTF. CDR3 sequence (DNA): TGCAGCGTTGAAGCGGCGGTCGTCGGCTATGGCTACACCTTC.

The gene calls are TRBV19 and TRBJ2-2; D remains unclear. CDR1 is LNHDA, CDR2 SQIVND, per germline (reference sequence). Trimming cost V 5 bases and J 3 bases, with 10 bases left between them. This CDR3 is built from 14 residues. CDR3 amino acids: CASSPSLHTGELFF. CDR3 nucleotide sequence: TGTGCCAGTAGTCCCTCTCTACACACCGGGGAGCTGTTTTTT.

The chain has TRBV6-1 and TRBJ2-7; maybe TRBD1 (5 bases). The V end lost 1 base, the J end lost 2 bases, and 6 bases lay between the germline ends. Germline loops: CDR1 MNHNS, CDR2 SASEGT. CDR3 length equals 13 residues. CDR3 bases: TGTGCCAGCAGTGAAGGCAGGGCCTACGAGCAGTACTTC. It encodes CASSEGRAYEQYF.

This clone has more than one count but fewer than ten. The chain has TRBV4-1 and TRBJ1-5; 7 nucleotides agree with TRBD1. The CDR3 extends over 14 amino acids. V was pared by 4 bases and J by 6 bases, with 6 bases of the junction left unmatched. From germline, CDR1 is MGHRA and CDR2 YSYEKL. For the CDR3, the DNA is TGCGCCAGCAGCCCTATCAGGGGGAGTCAGCCCCAGCATTTT. This translates into CASSPIRGSQPQHF.

The chain is built from TRBV10-3 and TRBJ2-7; tentatively, D is TRBD1 (5 bases). Germline V gene data show CDR1 as ENHRY and CDR2 as SYGVKD. This CDR3 region has 13 residues. V was shortened by 5 bases and J by 0 bases, with 8 bases between the two germline ends. The CDR3 region is CAISQGFSYEQYF. The CDR3 nucleotides read TGTGCCATCAGTCAGGGATTCTCCTACGAGCAGTACTTC.